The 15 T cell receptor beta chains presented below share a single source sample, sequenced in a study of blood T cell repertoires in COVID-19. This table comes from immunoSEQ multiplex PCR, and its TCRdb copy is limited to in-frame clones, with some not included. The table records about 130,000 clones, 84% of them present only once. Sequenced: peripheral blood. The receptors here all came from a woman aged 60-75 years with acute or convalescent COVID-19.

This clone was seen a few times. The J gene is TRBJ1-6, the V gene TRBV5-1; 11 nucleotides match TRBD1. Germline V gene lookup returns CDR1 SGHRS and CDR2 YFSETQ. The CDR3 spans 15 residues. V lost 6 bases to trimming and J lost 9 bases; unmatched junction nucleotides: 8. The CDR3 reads CASTLLGTGGSPLHF. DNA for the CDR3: TGCGCCAGCACCCTGCTTGGGACAGGGGGTTCACCCCTCCACTTT. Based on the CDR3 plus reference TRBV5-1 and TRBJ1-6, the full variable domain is KAGVTQTPRYLIKTRGQQVTLSCSPISGHRSVSWYQQTPGQGLQFLFEYFSETQRNKGNFPGRFSGRQFSNSRSEMNVSTLELGDSALYLCASTLLGTGGSPLHFGNGTRLTVT.

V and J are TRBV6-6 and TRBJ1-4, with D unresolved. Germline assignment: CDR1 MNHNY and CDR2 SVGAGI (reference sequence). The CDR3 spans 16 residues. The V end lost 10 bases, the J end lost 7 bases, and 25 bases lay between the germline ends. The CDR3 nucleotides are TGTGCCACCACGGGCGGTCGAGGGAGTCGAGGTGAAAAACTGTTTTTT. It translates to CATTGGRGSRGEKLFF.

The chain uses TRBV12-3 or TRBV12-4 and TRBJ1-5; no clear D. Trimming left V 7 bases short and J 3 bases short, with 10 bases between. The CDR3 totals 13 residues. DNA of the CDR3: TGTGCCAGCACTACGGGGTACAATCAGCCCCAGCATTTT. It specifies CASTTGYNQPQHF.

This CDR3 is CASSLVQNSPLHF. In DNA form, the CDR3 reads TGCGCCAGCAGCTTGGTTCAGAATTCACCCCTCCACTTT. V usage is TRBV5-1 and J usage is TRBJ1-6; D is undetermined. The CDR3 consists of 13 residues. V was shortened by 0 bases and J by 7 bases, with 5 bases between the two germline ends. Germline assignment: CDR1 SGHRS and CDR2 YFSETQ.

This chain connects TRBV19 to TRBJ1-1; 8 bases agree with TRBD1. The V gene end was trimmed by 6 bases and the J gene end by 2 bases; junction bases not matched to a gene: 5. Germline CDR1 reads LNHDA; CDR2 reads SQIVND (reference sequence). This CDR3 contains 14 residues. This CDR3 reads CASRQGTGNTEAFF. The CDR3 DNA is TGTGCCAGTAGGCAGGGGACAGGCAACACTGAAGCTTTCTTT.

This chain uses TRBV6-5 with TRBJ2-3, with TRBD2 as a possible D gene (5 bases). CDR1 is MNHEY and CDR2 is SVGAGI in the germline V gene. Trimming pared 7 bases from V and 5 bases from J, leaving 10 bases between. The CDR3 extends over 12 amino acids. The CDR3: CASTTSRDTQYF. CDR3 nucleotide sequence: TGTGCCAGCACTACTAGTCGAGATACGCAGTATTTT.

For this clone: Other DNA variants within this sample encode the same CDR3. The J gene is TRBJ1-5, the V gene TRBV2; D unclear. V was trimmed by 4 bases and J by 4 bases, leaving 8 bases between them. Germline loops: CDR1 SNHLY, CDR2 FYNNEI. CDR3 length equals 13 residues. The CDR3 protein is CASSASGNQPQHF. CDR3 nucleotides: TGTGCCAGCAGTGCTTCGGGGAATCAGCCCCAGCATTTT.

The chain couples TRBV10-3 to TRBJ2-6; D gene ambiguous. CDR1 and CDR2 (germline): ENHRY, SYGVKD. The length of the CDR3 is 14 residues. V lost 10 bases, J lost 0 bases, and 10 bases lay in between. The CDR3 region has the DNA TGTGCCACCCGCGAACCCTCTGGGGCCAACGTCCTGACTTTC. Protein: CATREPSGANVLTF.

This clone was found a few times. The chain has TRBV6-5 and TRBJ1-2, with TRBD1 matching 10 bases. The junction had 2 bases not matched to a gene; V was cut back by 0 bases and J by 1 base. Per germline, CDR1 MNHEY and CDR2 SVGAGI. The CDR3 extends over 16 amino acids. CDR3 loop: CASSYSRTGGNYGYTF. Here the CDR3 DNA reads TGTGCCAGCAGTTACTCGAGGACAGGGGGTAACTATGGCTACACCTTC.

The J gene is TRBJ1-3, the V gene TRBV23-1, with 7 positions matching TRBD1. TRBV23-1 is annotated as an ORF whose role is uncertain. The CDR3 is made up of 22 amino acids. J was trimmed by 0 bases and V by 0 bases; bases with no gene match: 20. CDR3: CASSQSGTGTVLLPTSGNTIYF. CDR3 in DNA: TGCGCCAGCAGTCAATCCGGGACCGGGACAGTCTTACTCCCTACCTCTGGAAACACCATATATTTT.

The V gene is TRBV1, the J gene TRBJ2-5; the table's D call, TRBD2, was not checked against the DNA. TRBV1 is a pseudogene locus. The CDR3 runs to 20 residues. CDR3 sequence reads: CTSSLRVVGQELAGEETQYF. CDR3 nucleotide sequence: TGCACCAGCAGTTTAAGGGTGGTGGGACAGGAGCTAGCGGGGGAAGAGACCCAGTACTTC.

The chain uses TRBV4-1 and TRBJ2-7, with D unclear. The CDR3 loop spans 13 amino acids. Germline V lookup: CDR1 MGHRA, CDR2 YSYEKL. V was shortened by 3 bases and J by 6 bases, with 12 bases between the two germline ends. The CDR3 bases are TGCGCCAGCAGCCATCCATGGTTCGGCGAGCAGTACTTC. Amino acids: CASSHPWFGEQYF.

CDR3 DNA: TGTGCCACCAGCACAGCTACCTCACCAGATACGCAGTATTTT. Translated: CATSTATSPDTQYF. The V and J genes are TRBV24-1 and TRBJ2-3; no reliable D call. CDR1 and CDR2 from the germline V gene are KGHDR and SFDVKD. V was shortened by 7 bases and J by 4 bases, with 14 bases between the two germline ends. The CDR3 is made up of 14 amino acids.

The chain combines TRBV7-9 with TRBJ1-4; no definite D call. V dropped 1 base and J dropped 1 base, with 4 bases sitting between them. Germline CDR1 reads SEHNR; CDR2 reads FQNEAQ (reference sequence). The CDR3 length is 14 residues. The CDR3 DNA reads TGTGCCAGCAGCTTAGGGCTAACTAATGAAAAACTGTTTTTT. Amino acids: CASSLGLTNEKLFF.

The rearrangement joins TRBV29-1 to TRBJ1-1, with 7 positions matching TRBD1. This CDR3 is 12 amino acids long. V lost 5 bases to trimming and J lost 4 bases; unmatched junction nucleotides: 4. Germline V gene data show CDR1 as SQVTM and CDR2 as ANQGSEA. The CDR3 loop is CSVKSGGTEAFF. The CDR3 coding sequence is TGCAGCGTTAAATCAGGGGGCACTGAAGCTTTCTTT.